This entry lists 26 T cell receptor beta chains sequenced from one sample in a study of blood T cells in healthy people across ages. Alongside a J-beta primer mix, a sample-barcoded 5' primer served in a second PCR lasting about 7 to 11 cycles. TCRdb ran MiXCR on the 5' RACE reads and lists one entry per CDR3 protein. Of 1.5 million to 2 million distinct CDR3 sequences listed, about 30% are singletons. The sequenced sample consisted of blood. These receptors all come from a woman aged 25 to 39 in good health.

The V call is TRBV4-3, the J call TRBJ2-4, with D perhaps assigned TRBD1 or TRBD2 (5 bases each). V was cut by 4 bases and J by 13 bases, with 23 bases left in between. The CDR3 is 15 residues long. The germline CDR1 and CDR2 sequences are LGHNA and YSLEER. CDR3 coding DNA: TGCGCCAGCAGCCCGACGGTCACCGGGACGGTGGAGCAGTACTTC. It specifies CASSPTVTGTVEQYF.

This sequence joins TRBV7-9 and TRBJ1-4; no firm D call. The CDR3 loop spans 16 amino acids. CDR1 is SEHNR, CDR2 FQNEAQ, per germline (reference sequence). V shed 5 bases and J shed 1 base, with 14 bases lying between them. CDR3 DNA sequence: TGTGCCAGCAGCCCTGTCTCGTCCTTAACTAATGAAAAACTGTTTTTT. Translation gives CASSPVSSLTNEKLFF.

On this clonotype itself: At one of its ends the junction is not consistent with the germline gene, which may arise from a read error. The chain uses TRBV7-9 and TRBJ2-2, with TRBD2 matching over 10 bases. From germline, CDR1 is SEHNR and CDR2 FQNEAQ (reference sequence). This CDR3 is built from 15 residues. The CDR3 DNA reads as TGCGCCAACAGACTCATAGCGGGGGGTACCGGGGAGCTGTTTTTT. Its protein is CANRLIAGGTGELFF.

This clonotype appeared once. At one end, the junction sequence differs from germline, possibly due to a read error. The rearrangement joins TRBV7-6 to TRBJ1-5, with 10 positions matching TRBD1. Germline V gene sequence: CDR1 SGHVS, CDR2 FNYEAQ. The CDR3 runs 18 residues. CDR3 region: CASSSRPGTGDSSQPQHF. DNA for the CDR3: TGTGCCAGCAGCTCGCGTCCCGGGACAGGGGACAGCAGTCAGCCCCAGCATTTT.

Comment on this clonotype: A much larger clone differs by one base, so this may be a read error. The rearrangement uses TRBV3-1 and TRBJ2-7; 7 bases line up with TRBD2. The CDR3 consists of 18 residues. Unmatched junction bases numbered 14, after V lost 0 bases and J lost 3 bases. Germline CDR1 is LGHDT and CDR2 is YNNKEL (reference sequence). Here the CDR3 DNA reads TGTGCCAGCAGCCAAGAGGGGACTACCTTCTCGGGAGGCTACGAGCAGTACTTC. It encodes CASSQEGTTFSGGYEQYF.

This clonotype was counted a single time. The rearrangement links TRBV5-1 to TRBJ2-5, with a possible D match to TRBD2 (6 bases). V was trimmed by 0 bases and J by 4 bases, leaving 10 bases between them. There are 14 residues in the CDR3. Germline V gene data show CDR1 as SGHRS and CDR2 as YFSETQ. The CDR3 region has the DNA TGCGCCAGCAGCTTGGTGCGGGGTTCAGAGACCCAGTACTTC. Protein product: CASSLVRGSETQYF.

Turning to this clonotype: A read error is likely here: a far larger clone is one base away. This chain uses TRBV7-2 with TRBJ2-1; tentative D call: TRBD2 (5 bases). This CDR3 has 12 amino acids. Germline values: CDR1 SGHTA, CDR2 FQGNSA. DNA of the CDR3: TGTGCCAGCAGCTTAGACGGGAATGGGCAGTTCTTC. It translates to CASSLDGNGQFF.

The rearrangement joins TRBV7-2 to TRBJ2-3; TRBD2 matches at 11 bases. This CDR3 has 16 amino acids. The V gene end was trimmed by 4 bases and the J gene end by 5 bases; junction bases not matched to a gene: 8. Germline CDR1 and CDR2: SGHTA and FQGNSA. The CDR3 DNA is TGTGCCAGCAGCTGGGTAGCGGGAGGGCCCCAAGATACGCAGTATTTT. Translated, it gives CASSWVAGGPQDTQYF.

The gene calls are TRBV7-2 and TRBJ2-1; the D is unclear. Germline assignment: CDR1 SGHTA and CDR2 FQGNSA. The CDR3 spans 12 residues. V lost 6 bases, J lost 10 bases, and 13 bases lay in between. The CDR3, as DNA: TGTGCCAGCAGTCGTCGACTGCGCGAGCAGTTCTTC. This gives the protein CASSRRLREQFF.

There are many counts of this clonotype. V is TRBV5-1 and J is TRBJ1-2, with 8 nucleotides matching TRBD1. Germline CDR1 SGHRS, CDR2 YFSETQ. Trimming cost V 4 bases and J 8 bases; bases outside gene matches: 4. The CDR3 covers 12 residues. DNA for the CDR3: TGCGCCAGCAGCGAACAGGGGGACGGCTACACCTTC. It translates to CASSEQGDGYTF.

The chain recombines TRBV6-5 with TRBJ1-1; TRBD1 might be the D (6 bases). The CDR3 runs 15 residues. Trimming took 6 bases from V and 3 from J, leaving 17 bases between them. Germline CDR1 is MNHEY and CDR2 is SVGAGI. The CDR3 sequence: CASRRGGAGDTEAFF. For the CDR3, the DNA is TGTGCCAGCAGAAGGGGAGGGGCAGGGGACACTGAAGCTTTCTTT.

This chain joins TRBV7-9 and TRBJ2-5; possibly TRBD1 for D (6 bases). CDR3 length: 18 amino acids. Germline lookup yields CDR1 SEHNR and CDR2 FQNEAQ (reference sequence). Between the trimmed V and J ends, which lost 5 bases and 3 bases, there was a span of 25 bases. CDR3 region: CASSIQPGHWNSEETQYF. The CDR3 DNA reads as TGTGCCAGCAGCATACAGCCGGGACACTGGAACAGTGAAGAGACCCAGTACTTC.

To note about this clonotype: A much larger clone differs by one base, so this may be a read error. This rearrangement joins TRBV3-1 to TRBJ2-5; TRBD2 matches at 9 bases. This CDR3 is 14 amino acids long. In germline, CDR1 is LGHDT, CDR2 YNNKEL (reference sequence). The chain's CDR3 is CASSQMTSGGEQHF. Written as DNA, the CDR3 is TGTGCCAGCAGCCAAATGACTAGCGGTGGCGAGCAGCACTTC.

The V gene is TRBV20-1, the J gene TRBJ2-5; weak D call: TRBD2 (6 bases). Germline V gene data show CDR1 as DFQATT and CDR2 as SNEGSKA (reference sequence). The CDR3 totals 12 residues. The V gene lost 5 bases and the J gene lost 2 bases, with 9 bases spanning the gap. The CDR3 DNA reads as TGCAGTGCTTTGACTAGACAAGAGACCCAGTACTTC. Translation: CSALTRQETQYF.

This clonotype has a count of ten or more. J is TRBJ2-7 and V is TRBV29-1, with TRBD2 as a possible D gene (6 bases). CDR3 length: 11 amino acids. Germline CDR1 and CDR2: SQVTM and ANQGSEA. The V end lost 6 bases, the J end lost 6 bases, and 12 bases lay between the germline ends. The CDR3 is CSVQRGGEQYF. In DNA, the CDR3 is TGCAGCGTACAGAGGGGAGGCGAGCAGTACTTC.

Concerning this clonotype: A much larger clone is a single base away; this may be a read error. This likely comes from a read error, as the CDR3 has no conserved phenylalanine or tryptophan at its end. J is TRBJ1-2 and V is TRBV7-2; the D is unclear. Trimming removed 2 bases at V and 2 bases at J, with 9 bases between. CDR3 length: 14 amino acids. In germline, CDR1 is SGHTA, CDR2 FQGNSA. The CDR3: CASSLQKGNYGYTC. CDR3 in DNA: TGTGCCAGCAGCTTACAGAAGGGAAACTATGGCTACACCTGC.

This clonotype came up a few times. The V call is TRBV10-2, the J call TRBJ1-1; a weak D match, TRBD1 (6 bases). Trimming shortened V by 3 bases and J by 6 bases, and 11 bases separated the two germline ends. The CDR3 is made up of 13 amino acids. CDR1 and CDR2 (germline): WSHSY, SAAADI. The CDR3 here is CASSDRGFPEAFF. The CDR3, as DNA: TGCGCCAGCAGTGACAGGGGATTTCCTGAAGCTTTCTTT.

Ten or more counts support this clonotype. J is TRBJ2-5 and V is TRBV7-2; the match to TRBD2 covers 9 bases. The CDR3 length is 14 residues. J lost 6 bases, V lost 5 bases, and 7 bases had no gene match. Germline CDR1 SGHTA, CDR2 FQGNSA. CDR3 in DNA: TGTGCCAGCAGCCCCACCAGCGGGAGGAAGACCCAGTACTTC. As protein: CASSPTSGRKTQYF. Supplemented by reference TRBV7-2 and TRBJ2-5, the full variable domain reads GAGVSQSPSNKVTEKGKDVELRCDPISGHTALYWYRQSLGQGLEFLIYFQGNSAPDKSGLPSDRFSAERTGGSVSTLTIQRTQQEDSAVYLCASSPTSGRKTQYFGPGTRLLVL.

In its sample, this clonotype was seen many times. The rearrangement joins TRBV20-1 to TRBJ2-1; TRBD2 might be the D (7 bases). The length of the CDR3 is 16 residues. The germline gives CDR1 DFQATT, CDR2 SNEGSKA (reference sequence). The V end lost 0 bases, the J end lost 5 bases, and 17 bases lay between the germline ends. In DNA form, the CDR3 reads TGCAGTGCTAGAGATCTGGGGGGGCTATCTAACAATGAGCAGTTCTTC. Its translation: CSARDLGGLSNNEQFF.

This clonotype was observed a few times. This chain connects TRBV3-1 to TRBJ2-3, with D perhaps matching TRBD1 or TRBD2 (5 bases each). The length of the CDR3 is 16 residues. Trimming cost V 4 bases and J 7 bases, with 21 bases left between them. In germline, CDR1 is LGHDT, CDR2 YNNKEL (reference sequence). The CDR3 loop is CASSLARPGLVNTQYF. CDR3 in DNA: TGTGCCAGCAGCCTCGCTCGGCCGGGGCTCGTGAATACGCAGTATTTT.

This clonotype was observed a handful of times. The genes are TRBV7-3 and TRBJ2-5; TRBD2 agrees at 13 bases. CDR3 length: 16 amino acids. V lost 5 bases and J lost 3; bases outside the gene matches: 6. CDR1 is SGHTA and CDR2 is FQGTGA in the germline V gene. The CDR3 sequence is CASSRTSGGAEETQYF. The CDR3 nucleotides read TGTGCCAGCAGCCGCACTAGCGGGGGGGCGGAAGAGACCCAGTACTTC.

This clonotype appeared a few times. The CDR3 loop reads CASSSRRNSYEQYF. The CDR3 DNA sequence: TGCGCCAGCAGCTCCCGACGGAACTCCTACGAGCAGTACTTC. The rearrangement uses TRBV5-1 and TRBJ2-7; D is unresolved. This CDR3 contains 14 residues. The V end was cut by 3 bases, the J end by 0 bases, with 10 bases between. Germline-derived CDR1 and CDR2 are SGHRS and YFSETQ.

This clonotype was seen only a few times. The genes are TRBV4-2 and TRBJ2-1, with 10 bases identical to TRBD2. The J segment lost 9 bases and the V segment lost 7 bases, leaving 6 bases of the junction unmatched. The CDR3 spans 13 residues. Germline CDR1 LGHNA, CDR2 YNFKEQ. DNA of the CDR3: TGTGCCAGCAAGGCTAGCGGGGGAGGTGAGCAGTTCTTC. This gives the protein CASKASGGGEQFF.

V gene TRBV5-1 combines with J gene TRBJ2-3, with TRBD2 matching over 7 bases. V gave up 4 bases and J gave up 0 bases; unmatched junction bases: 11. This CDR3 is 17 amino acids long. Germline assignment: CDR1 SGHRS and CDR2 YFSETQ. The CDR3 spells CASSPGTIQASTDTQYF. The CDR3 DNA is TGCGCCAGCAGCCCCGGGACTATCCAGGCCAGCACAGATACGCAGTATTTT.

The rearrangement uses TRBV12-3 or TRBV12-4 and TRBJ2-2; 7 bases line up with TRBD1. CDR3 length: 14 residues. Unmatched junction bases numbered 9, after V lost 7 bases and J lost 7 bases. CDR3 sequence (DNA): TGTGCCAGCATCCTAAGGGGGCGAGGCGGGGAGCTGTTTTTT. Its translation: CASILRGRGGELFF.

CDR3 sequence reads: CAISESTSGSWETQYF. CDR3 nucleotides: TGTGCCATCAGTGAGTCTACTAGCGGGAGTTGGGAGACCCAGTACTTC. The chain is built from TRBV10-3 and TRBJ2-5; TRBD2 matches 11 bases. This CDR3 has 16 residues. Germline loops: CDR1 ENHRY, CDR2 SYGVKD. With 0 bases clipped from V and 5 bases from J, the junction kept 5 bases outside the gene matches.